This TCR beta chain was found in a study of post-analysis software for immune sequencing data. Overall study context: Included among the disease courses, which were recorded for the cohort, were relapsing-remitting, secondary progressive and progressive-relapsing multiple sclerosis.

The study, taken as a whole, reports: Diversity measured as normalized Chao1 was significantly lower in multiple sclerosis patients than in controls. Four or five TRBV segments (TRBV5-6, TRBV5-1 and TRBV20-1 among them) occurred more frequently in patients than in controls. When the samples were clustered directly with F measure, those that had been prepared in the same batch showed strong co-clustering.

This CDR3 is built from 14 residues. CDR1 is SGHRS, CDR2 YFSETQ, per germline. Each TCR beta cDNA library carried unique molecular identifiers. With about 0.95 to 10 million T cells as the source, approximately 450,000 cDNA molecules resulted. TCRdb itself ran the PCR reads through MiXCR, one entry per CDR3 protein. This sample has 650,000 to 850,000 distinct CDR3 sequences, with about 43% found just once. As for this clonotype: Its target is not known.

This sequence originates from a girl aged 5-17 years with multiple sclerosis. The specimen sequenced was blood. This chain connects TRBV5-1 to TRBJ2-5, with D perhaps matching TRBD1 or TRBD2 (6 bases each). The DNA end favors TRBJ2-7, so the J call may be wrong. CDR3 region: CASSWGDTPYEQYF. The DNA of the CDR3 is TGCGCCAGCAGCTGGGGGGACACGCCCTACGAGCAGTACTTC.